A single TCR beta chain is shown here with its context. Its target is not known. V lost 0 bases to trimming and J lost 6 bases, with 13 bases between them. The CDR3 runs 15 residues. The V gene's germline CDR1 is SGHRS and CDR2 YFSETQ. Donation came from healthy HIV-negative adults that had no recent acute infections or vaccinations. Those who donated, Caucasian adults without exception, all lived in Nashville, Tennessee. CD4+ cells were split into CD45RA+ naive and CD45RA-negative memory subsets. The data were obtained in a study of shared clonotypes between healthy human individuals. Study-level points and caveats: It was expected that sequencing depth would affect clonotype sharing among donors.

Generated by immunoSEQ multiplex PCR, the TCRdb table keeps only in-frame clones and is missing some. The table has 800,000 to 1,200,000 clones, more than 75% seen once. The chain links TRBV5-1 to TRBJ1-5; the D is unclear. The sample comprised memory CD4+ T cells from PBMCs. Subset in this sample: CD45RA-negative fraction. The source is a man aged 18 to 30 in good health. Some clones in this sample may be carry-over from other donors' samples. The CDR3 reads CASSLGDGPTQPQHF. In nucleotides, the CDR3 is TGCGCCAGCAGCTTGGGTGATGGGCCCACTCAGCCCCAGCATTTT.